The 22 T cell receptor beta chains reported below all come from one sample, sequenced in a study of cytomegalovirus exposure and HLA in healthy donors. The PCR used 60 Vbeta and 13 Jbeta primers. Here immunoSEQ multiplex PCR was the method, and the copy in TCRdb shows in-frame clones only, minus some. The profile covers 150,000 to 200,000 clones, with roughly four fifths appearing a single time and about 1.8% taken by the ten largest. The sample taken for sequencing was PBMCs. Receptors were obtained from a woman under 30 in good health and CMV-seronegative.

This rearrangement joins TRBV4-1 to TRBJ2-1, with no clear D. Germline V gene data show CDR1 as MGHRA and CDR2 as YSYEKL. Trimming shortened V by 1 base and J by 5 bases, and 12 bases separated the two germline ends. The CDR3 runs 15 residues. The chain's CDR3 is CASSQGRLDNNEQFF. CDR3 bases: TGCGCCAGCAGCCAAGGAAGATTAGACAACAATGAGCAGTTCTTC.

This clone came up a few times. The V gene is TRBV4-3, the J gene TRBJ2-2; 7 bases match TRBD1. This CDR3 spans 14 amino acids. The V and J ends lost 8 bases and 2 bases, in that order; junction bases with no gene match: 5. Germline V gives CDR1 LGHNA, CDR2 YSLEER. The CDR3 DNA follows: TGCGCCAGCCGGGACAGACCTAACACCGGGGAGCTGTTTTTT. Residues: CASRDRPNTGELFF.

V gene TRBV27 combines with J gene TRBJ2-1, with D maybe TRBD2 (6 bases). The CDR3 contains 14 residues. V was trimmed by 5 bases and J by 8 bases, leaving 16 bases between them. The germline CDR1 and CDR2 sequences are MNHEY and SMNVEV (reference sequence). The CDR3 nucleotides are TGTGCCAGCAGTAGACCGGGGCCGGGGGATGAGCAGTTCTTC. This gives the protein CASSRPGPGDEQFF.

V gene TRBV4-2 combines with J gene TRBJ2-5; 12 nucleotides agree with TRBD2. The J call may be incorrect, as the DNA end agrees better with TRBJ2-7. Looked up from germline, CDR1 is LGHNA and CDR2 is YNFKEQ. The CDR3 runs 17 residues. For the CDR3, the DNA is TGTGCCAGCAGCCAAGATTGGCTAGCGGGAGGGCCGTACGAGCAGTACTTC. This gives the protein CASSQDWLAGGPYEQYF.

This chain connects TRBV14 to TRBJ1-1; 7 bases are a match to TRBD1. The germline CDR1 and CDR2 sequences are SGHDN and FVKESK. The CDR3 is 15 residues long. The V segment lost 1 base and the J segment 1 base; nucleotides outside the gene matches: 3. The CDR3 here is CASSQVGQANTEAFF. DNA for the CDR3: TGTGCCAGCAGCCAAGTCGGACAGGCGAACACTGAAGCTTTCTTT.

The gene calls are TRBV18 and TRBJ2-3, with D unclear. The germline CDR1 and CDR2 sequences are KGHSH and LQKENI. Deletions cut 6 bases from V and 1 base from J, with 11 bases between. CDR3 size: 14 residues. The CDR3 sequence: CASSIAARTDTQYF. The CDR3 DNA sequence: TGTGCCAGCTCGATTGCGGCTCGCACAGATACGCAGTATTTT.

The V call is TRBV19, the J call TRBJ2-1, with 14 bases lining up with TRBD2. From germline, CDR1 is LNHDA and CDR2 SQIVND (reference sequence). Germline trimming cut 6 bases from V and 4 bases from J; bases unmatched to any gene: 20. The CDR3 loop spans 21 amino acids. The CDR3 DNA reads TGTGCCAGTAGCACCGCGGGACTAGCGGGAGTTCGTCTCCCCTATTACAATGAGCAGTTCTTC. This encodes CASSTAGLAGVRLPYYNEQFF.

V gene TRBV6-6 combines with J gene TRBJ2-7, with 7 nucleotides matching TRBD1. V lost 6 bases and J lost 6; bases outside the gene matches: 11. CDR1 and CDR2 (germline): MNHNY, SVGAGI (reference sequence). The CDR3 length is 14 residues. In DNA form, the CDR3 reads TGTGCCAGCAGCACCGGGACAGAGCGTTTCGAGCAGTACGTC. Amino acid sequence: CASSTGTERFEQYV.

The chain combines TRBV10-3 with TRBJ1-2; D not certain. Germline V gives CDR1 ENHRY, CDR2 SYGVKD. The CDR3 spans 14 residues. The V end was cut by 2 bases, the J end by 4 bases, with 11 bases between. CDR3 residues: CAISEREAIYGYTF. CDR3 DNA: TGTGCCATCAGTGAGCGCGAAGCCATCTATGGCTACACCTTC.

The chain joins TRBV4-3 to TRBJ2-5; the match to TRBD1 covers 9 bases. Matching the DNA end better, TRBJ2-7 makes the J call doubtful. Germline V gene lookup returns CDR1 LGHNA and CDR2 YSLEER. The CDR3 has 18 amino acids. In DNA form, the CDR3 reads TGCGCCAGCAGCCAAGAAGTGGTTAACGCCGGACAGGGGTACGAGCAGTACTTC. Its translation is CASSQEVVNAGQGYEQYF.

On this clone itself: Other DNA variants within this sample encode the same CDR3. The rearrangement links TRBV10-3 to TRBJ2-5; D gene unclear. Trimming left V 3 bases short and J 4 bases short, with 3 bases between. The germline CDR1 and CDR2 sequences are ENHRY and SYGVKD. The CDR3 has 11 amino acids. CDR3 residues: CAISDRETQYF. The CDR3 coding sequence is TGTGCCATCAGTGACCGAGAGACCCAGTACTTC.

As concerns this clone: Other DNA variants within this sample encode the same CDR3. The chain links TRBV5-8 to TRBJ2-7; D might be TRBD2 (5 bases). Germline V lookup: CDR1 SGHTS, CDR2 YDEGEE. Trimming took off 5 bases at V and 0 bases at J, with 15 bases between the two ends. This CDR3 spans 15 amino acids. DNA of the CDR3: TGTGCCAGCAGTAGGGTAGCGCTAAGCTCCTACGAGCAGTACGTC. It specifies CASSRVALSSYEQYV.

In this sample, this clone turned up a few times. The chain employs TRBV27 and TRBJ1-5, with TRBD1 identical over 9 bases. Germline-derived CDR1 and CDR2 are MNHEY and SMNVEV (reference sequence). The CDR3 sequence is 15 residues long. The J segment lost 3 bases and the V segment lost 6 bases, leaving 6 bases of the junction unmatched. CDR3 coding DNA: TGTGCCAGCAGGCCACAGGGGGCCCTCAATCAGCCCCAGCATTTT. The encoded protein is CASRPQGALNQPQHF.

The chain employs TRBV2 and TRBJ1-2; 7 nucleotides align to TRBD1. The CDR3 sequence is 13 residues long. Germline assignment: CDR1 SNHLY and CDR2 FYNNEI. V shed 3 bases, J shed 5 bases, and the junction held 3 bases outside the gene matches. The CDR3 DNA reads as TGTGCCAGCAGTGACGACAGGGAGTATGGCTACACCTTC. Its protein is CASSDDREYGYTF.

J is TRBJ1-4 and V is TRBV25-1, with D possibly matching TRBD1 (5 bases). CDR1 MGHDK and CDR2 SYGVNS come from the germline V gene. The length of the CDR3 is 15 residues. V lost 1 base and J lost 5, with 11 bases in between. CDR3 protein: CASSESGGFNEKLFF. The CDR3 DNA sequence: TGTGCCAGCAGTGAATCTGGGGGGTTCAATGAAAAACTGTTTTTT.

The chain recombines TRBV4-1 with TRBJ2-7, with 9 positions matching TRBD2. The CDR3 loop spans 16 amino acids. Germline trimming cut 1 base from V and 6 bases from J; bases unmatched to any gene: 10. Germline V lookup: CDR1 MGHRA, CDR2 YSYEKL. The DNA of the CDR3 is TGCGCCAGCAGCCAAGGAGCAGCGGGAGGCTCTTTCGAGCAGTACTTC. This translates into CASSQGAAGGSFEQYF.

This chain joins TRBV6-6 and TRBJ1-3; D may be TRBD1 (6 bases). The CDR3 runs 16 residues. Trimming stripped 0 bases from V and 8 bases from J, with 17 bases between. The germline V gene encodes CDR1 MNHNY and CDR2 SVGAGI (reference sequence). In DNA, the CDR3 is TGTGCCAGCAGTTACTCGGGGGCCCAACTACCGGACACCATATATTTT. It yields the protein CASSYSGAQLPDTIYF.

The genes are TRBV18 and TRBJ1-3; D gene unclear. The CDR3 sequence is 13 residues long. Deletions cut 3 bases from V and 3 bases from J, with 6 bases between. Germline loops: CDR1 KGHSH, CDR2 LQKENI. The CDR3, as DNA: TGTGCCAGCTCACCGAGTCGTGGAAACACCATATATTTT. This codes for CASSPSRGNTIYF.

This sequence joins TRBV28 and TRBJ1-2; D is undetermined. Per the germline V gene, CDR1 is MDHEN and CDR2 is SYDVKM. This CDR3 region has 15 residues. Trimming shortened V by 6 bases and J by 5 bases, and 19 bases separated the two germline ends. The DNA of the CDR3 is TGTGCCAGCAGCAGCGGCGGGAGTGTGAAGTATGGCTACACCTTC. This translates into CASSSGGSVKYGYTF.

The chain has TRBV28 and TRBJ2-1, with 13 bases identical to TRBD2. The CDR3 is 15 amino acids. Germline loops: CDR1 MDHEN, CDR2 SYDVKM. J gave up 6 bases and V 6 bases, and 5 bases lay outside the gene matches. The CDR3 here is CASSSGTSGTNEQFF. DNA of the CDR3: TGTGCCAGCAGCTCCGGGACTAGCGGGACCAATGAGCAGTTCTTC.

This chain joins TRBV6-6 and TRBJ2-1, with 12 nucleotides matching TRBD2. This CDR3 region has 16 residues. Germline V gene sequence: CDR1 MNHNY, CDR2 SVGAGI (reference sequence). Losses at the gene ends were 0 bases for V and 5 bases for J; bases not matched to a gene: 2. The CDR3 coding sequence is TGTGCCAGCAGTTACTCCACTAGCGGGAGGAACAATGAGCAGTTCTTC. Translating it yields CASSYSTSGRNNEQFF.

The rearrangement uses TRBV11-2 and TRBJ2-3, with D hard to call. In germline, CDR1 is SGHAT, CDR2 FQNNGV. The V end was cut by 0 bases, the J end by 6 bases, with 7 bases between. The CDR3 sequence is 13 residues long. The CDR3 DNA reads TGTGCCAGCAGCTTAGATCTCCCCGATACGCAGTATTTT. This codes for CASSLDLPDTQYF. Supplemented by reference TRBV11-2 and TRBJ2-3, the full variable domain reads EAGVAQSPRYKIIEKRQSVAFWCNPISGHATLYWYQQILGQGPKLLIQFQNNGVVDDSQLPKDRFSAERLKGVDSTLKIQPAKLEDSAVYLCASSLDLPDTQYFGPGTRLTVL.